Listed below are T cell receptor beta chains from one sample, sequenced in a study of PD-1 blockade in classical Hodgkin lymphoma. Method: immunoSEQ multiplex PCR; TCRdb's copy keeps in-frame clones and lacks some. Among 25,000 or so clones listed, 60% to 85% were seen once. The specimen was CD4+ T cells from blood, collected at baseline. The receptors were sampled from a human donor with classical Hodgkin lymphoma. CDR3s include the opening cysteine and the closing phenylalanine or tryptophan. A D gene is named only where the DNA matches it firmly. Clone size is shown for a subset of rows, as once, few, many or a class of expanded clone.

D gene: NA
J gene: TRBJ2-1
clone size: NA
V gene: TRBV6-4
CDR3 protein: CASSVGPLTSYNEQFF
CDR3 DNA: TGTGCCAGCAGTGTAGGCCCCCTAACCTCCTACAATGAGCAGTTCTTC

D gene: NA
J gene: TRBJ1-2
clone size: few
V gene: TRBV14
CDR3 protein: CASSPQGYYGYTF
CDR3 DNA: TGTGCCAGCAGCCCACAGGGCTACTATGGCTACACCTTC

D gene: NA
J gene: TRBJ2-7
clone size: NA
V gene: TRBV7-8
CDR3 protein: CASSFRTRIHEQYF
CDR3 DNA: TGTGCCAGCAGCTTTCGTACTAGGATCCACGAGCAGTACTTC

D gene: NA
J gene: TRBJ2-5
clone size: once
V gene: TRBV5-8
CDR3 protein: CASSLVGETQYF
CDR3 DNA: TGTGCCAGCAGCTTGGTTGGAGAGACCCAGTACTTC

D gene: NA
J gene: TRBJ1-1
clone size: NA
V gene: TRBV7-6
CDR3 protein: CASSLLPGRQTEAFF
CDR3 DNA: TGTGCCAGCAGCTTACTTCCAGGGCGGCAAACTGAAGCTTTCTTT

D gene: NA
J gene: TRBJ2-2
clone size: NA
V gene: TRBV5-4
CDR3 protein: CASSLRTANTGELFF
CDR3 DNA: TGTGCCAGCAGCTTGCGGACAGCGAACACCGGGGAGCTGTTTTTT

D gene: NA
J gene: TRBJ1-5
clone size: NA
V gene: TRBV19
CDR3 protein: CASSIVNQPQHF
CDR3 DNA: TGTGCCAGTAGTATAGTAAATCAGCCCCAGCATTTT

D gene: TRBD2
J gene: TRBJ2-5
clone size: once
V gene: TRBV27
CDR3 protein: CASSTGGYQETQYF
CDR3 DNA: TGTGCCAGCAGTACGGGGGGTTACCAAGAGACCCAGTACTTC

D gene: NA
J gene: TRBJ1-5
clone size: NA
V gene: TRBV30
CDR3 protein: CAWSEQSNQPQHF
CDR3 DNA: TGTGCCTGGAGTGAACAGTCCAATCAGCCCCAGCATTTT

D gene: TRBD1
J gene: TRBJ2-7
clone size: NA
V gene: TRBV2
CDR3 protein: CASSVETGIGYEQYF
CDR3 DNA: TGTGCCAGCAGTGTAGAGACAGGGATCGGTTACGAGCAGTACTTC

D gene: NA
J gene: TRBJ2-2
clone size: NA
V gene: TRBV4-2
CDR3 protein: CASSQQKGSHPGELFF
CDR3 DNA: TGTGCCAGCAGCCAACAAAAGGGGTCGCACCCCGGGGAGCTGTTTTTT

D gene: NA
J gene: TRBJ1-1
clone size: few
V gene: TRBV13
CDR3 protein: CASSPPSRDTEAFF
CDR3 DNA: TGTGCCAGCAGCCCGCCCAGTCGAGACACTGAAGCTTTCTTT

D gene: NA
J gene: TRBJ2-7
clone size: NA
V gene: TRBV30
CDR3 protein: CAWGDPGVREQYF
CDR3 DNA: TGTGCCTGGGGCGACCCAGGGGTAAGGGAGCAGTACTTC

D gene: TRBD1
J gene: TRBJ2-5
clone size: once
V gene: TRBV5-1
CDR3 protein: CASSLYPGTGEETQYF
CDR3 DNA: TGCGCCAGCAGCTTGTACCCCGGAACAGGGGAAGAGACCCAGTACTTC

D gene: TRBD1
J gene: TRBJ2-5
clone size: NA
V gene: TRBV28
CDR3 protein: CASSIRDREETQYF
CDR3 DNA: TGTGCCAGCAGTATCCGGGACAGGGAAGAGACCCAGTACTTC

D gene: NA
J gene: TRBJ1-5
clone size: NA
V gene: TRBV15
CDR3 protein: CATSTGRDLGQPQHF
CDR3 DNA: TGTGCCACCAGCACCGGCAGGGATTTGGGTCAGCCCCAGCATTTT

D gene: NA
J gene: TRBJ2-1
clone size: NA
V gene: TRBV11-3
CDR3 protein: CASSLDGGRGPGSYNEQFF
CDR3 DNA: TGTGCCAGCAGCTTAGATGGGGGACGAGGGCCGGGGTCCTACAATGAGCAGTTCTTC

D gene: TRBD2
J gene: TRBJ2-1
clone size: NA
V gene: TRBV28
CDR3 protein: CASSLWRLAGGTNEQFF
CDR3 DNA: TGTGCCAGCAGTTTATGGCGTCTAGCGGGGGGGACCAATGAGCAGTTCTTC

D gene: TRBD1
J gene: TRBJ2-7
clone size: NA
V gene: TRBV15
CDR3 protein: CATSRLWTGATYEQYF
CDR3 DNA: TGTGCCACCAGCAGATTATGGACAGGAGCCACCTACGAGCAGTACTTC

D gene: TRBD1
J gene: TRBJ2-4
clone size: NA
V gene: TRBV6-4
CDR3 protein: CASSDSEDRVTKNIQYF
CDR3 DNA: TGTGCCAGCAGTGACTCTGAGGACAGGGTAACCAAAAACATTCAGTACTTC

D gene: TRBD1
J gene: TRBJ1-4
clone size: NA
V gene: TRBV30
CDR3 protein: CAWTRQGGEKLFF
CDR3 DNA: TGTGCCTGGACCCGACAGGGGGGCGAAAAACTGTTTTTT

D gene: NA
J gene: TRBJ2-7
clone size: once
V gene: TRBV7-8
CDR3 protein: CASSLRVGVVYEQYF
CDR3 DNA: TGTGCCAGCAGCTTACGGGTAGGGGTAGTCTACGAGCAGTACTTC

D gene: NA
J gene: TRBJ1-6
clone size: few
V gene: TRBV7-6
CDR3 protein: CASSGSLGSGERGSPLHF
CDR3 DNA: TGTGCCAGCAGCGGAAGCTTGGGATCCGGGGAGAGGGGATCACCCCTCCACTTT

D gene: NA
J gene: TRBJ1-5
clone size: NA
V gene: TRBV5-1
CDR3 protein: CASSFDSNQPQHF
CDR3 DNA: TGCGCCAGCAGCTTCGATAGCAATCAGCCCCAGCATTTT

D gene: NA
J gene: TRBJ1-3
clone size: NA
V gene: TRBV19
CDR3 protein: CASRSSGNTIYF
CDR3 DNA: TGTGCCAGTAGGAGCTCTGGAAACACCATATATTTT

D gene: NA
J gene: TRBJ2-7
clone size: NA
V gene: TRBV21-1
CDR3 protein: CASSRSRDRGPESYEQYF
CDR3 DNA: TGTGCCAGCAGCAGGTCCCGGGACAGGGGCCCGGAGTCCTACGAGCAGTACTTC

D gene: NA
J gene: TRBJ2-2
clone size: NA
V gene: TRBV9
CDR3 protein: CASSVAGGGFDTGELFF
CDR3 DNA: TGTGCCAGCAGCGTAGCTGGAGGGGGTTTCGACACCGGGGAGCTGTTTTTT

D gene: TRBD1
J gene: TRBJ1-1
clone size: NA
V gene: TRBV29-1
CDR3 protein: CSVQDRAVTEAFF
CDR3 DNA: TGCAGCGTCCAGGACAGGGCCGTCACTGAAGCTTTCTTT

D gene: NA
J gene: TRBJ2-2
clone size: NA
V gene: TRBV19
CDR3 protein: CASSIGGGTGELFF
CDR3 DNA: TGTGCCAGTAGTATAGGGGGCGGCACCGGGGAGCTGTTTTTT

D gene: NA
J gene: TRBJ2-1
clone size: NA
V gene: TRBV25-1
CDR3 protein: CASSDVKGGSIYNEQFF
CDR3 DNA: TGTGCCAGCAGTGACGTAAAGGGGGGCAGTATTTATAATGAGCAGTTCTTC

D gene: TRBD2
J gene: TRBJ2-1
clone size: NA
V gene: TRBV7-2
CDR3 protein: CASSWVLAGGHNEQFF
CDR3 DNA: TGTGCCAGCAGCTGGGTACTAGCGGGGGGCCACAATGAGCAGTTCTTC

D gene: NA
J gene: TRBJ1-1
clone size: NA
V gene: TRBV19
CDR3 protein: CASSIRAEAFF
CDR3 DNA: TGTGCCAGTAGTATCAGGGCTGAAGCTTTCTTT

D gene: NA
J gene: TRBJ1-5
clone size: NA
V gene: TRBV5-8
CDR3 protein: CASSLGGWAQHF
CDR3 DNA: TGTGCCAGCAGCTTAGGTGGTTGGGCCCAGCATTTT

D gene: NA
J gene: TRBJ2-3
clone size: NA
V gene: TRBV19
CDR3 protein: CASSIGEHLSTDTQYF
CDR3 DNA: TGTGCCAGTAGTATAGGGGAACATCTCAGCACAGATACGCAGTATTTT

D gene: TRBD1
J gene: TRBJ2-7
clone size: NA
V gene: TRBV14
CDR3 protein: CASRQGGEQYF
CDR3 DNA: TGTGCCAGCAGACAGGGGGGAGAGCAGTACTTC

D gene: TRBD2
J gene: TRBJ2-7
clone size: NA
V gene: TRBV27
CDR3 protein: CASSLQVAGGYEQYF
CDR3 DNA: TGTGCCAGCAGTTTACAAGTAGCGGGGGGTTACGAGCAGTACTTC

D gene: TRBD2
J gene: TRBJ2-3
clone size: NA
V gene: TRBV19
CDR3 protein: CASTVSGGTSTDTQYF
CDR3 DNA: TGTGCCAGTACTGTTAGCGGGGGGACAAGCACAGATACGCAGTATTTT

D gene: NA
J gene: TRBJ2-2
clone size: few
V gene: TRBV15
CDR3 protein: CATSIQSTGELFF
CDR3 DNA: TGTGCCACCAGCATCCAGAGCACCGGGGAGCTGTTTTTT

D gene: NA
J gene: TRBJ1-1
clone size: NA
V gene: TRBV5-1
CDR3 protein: CASGPGQSHTEAFF
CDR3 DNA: TGCGCCAGCGGACCCGGACAGAGCCACACTGAAGCTTTCTTT

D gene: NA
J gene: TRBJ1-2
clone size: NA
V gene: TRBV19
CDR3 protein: CATTGHGAQNYGYTF
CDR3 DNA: TGTGCCACGACCGGACATGGGGCGCAGAACTATGGCTACACCTTC

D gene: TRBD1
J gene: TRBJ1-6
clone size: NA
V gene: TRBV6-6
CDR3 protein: CASRTTGAANSPLHF
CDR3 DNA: TGTGCCAGCAGAACCACAGGGGCCGCCAATTCACCCCTCCACTTT

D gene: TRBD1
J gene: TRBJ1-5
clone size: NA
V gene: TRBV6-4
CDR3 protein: CASSDQVQGVSNQPQHF
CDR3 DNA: TGTGCCAGCAGTGACCAAGTACAGGGGGTTAGCAATCAGCCCCAGCATTTT

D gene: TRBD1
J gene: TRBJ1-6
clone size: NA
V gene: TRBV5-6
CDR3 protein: CASSRPGQFNSPLHF
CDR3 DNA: TGTGCCAGCAGCCGCCCGGGACAGTTCAATTCACCCCTCCACTTT

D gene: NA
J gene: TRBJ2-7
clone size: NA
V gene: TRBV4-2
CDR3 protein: CASSQEWASMKQYF
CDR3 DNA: TGTGCCAGCAGCCAAGAGTGGGCCTCCATGAAGCAGTACTTC

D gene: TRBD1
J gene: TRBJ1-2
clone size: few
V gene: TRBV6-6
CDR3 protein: CASSPRTGAHYGYTF
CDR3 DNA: TGTGCCAGCAGTCCGAGGACAGGGGCCCACTATGGCTACACCTTC